This is a list of T cell receptor beta chains from one sample in a study of Tregs in tolerant kidney transplant recipients. Only in-frame clones appear in the TCRdb table, and some are missing; sequencing was by immunoSEQ multiplex PCR. The sample shows about 55,000 clones, about nine tenths of them seen only once. The material sequenced was CD8+ T cells from blood (PBMCs), taken 24 months after the transplant. These receptors were obtained from a human patient who received a combined kidney and bone marrow transplant. The graft donor may have given rise to some T cells. CDR3s include the opening cysteine and the closing phenylalanine or tryptophan.

V: TRBV2
CDR3: CASSDDLAGGSGYNEQFF

V: TRBV29-1
CDR3: CSVEVGAGYNEQFF

V: TRBV9
CDR3: CASSSGLGEQFF

V: TRBV2
CDR3: CASSGTSGRTDTQYF

V: TRBV9
CDR3: CASSSLQGTGQAFF

V: TRBV19
CDR3: CASTIGNTIYF

V: TRBV5-1
CDR3: CASSFGSGRAGNEQFF

V: TRBV28
CDR3: CASSLDNLGATYEQYF

V: TRBV7-9
CDR3: CASRGTSGRTGELFF

V: TRBV19
CDR3: CASSKKGLAKGYEQFF

V: TRBV16
CDR3: CASSQPAGRDTEAFF